One T cell receptor beta chain is described in this entry. What it binds is unknown. The data are from a study of cytomegalovirus exposure and HLA in healthy donors. Study information: Among 150 million to 200 million T cells, an earlier analysis found about 110 million unique TCR beta sequences.

Primers for the PCR totalled 60 Vbeta and 13 Jbeta. The table came from immunoSEQ multiplex PCR; TCRdb's copy has only in-frame clones and leaves some out. This repertoire includes 100,000 to 150,000 clones. The V gene lost 0 bases and the J gene lost 6 bases, with 9 bases spanning the gap. Germline assignment: CDR1 SGHAT and CDR2 FQDESV (reference sequence). The CDR3 length is 14 residues. Study conclusions and caveats: The study designated 150 or so TCR beta chains cytomegalovirus-associated.

This TCR was recovered from a man younger than 35 in good health and CMV-seronegative. The specimen was PBMCs. The chain uses TRBV11-1 and TRBJ2-4; D not resolved. The CDR3: CASSLASQLNIQYF. As DNA, the CDR3 is TGTGCCAGCAGCTTAGCCTCACAGCTAAACATTCAGTACTTC.